This T cell receptor (beta chain) derives from a study of human T cells and chemical hapten exposure. TCRdb passed the RACE reads through MiXCR, listing each CDR3 protein once. The sample gives approximately 110,000 distinct CDR3 sequences, 11% of which show up once; around 3.5% is in the top ten. Regarding time point: patch test 1, 2 weeks after DPC sensitization. Described treatment: therapeutic diphenylcyclopropenone sensitization with weekly scalp DPC. CDR3 length: 12 amino acids. From germline, CDR1 is SQVTM and CDR2 ANQGSEA. Trimming cost V 5 bases and J 5 bases, with 11 bases left between them.

Source: whole blood, taken in connection with sensitization to the hapten diphenylcyclopropenone (DPC). This TCR derives from a woman aged 40 to 50 with alopecia areata. Some clones in this sample may be carry-over from other donors' samples. V usage is TRBV29-1 and J usage is TRBJ2-3; D assignment may be TRBD1 or TRBD2 (6 bases each). This chain's CDR3 is CSVPGGEDTQYF. CDR3 nucleotide sequence: TGCAGCGTTCCCGGGGGCGAAGATACGCAGTATTTT.